Presented here are 25 T cell receptor beta chains from one specimen sequenced in a study of blood T cells in healthy people across ages. With a J-beta primer mix and a sample-barcoded 5' primer, a second PCR ran about 6 to 11 cycles. TCRdb re-derived calls from the 5' RACE reads in MiXCR, one entry per CDR3 protein. The sample includes about 1.6 million distinct CDR3 sequences, around 35% of them seen just once. What was sequenced was blood. These TCRs come from a woman aged 30 to 39 in good health.

The V gene is TRBV11-2, the J gene TRBJ2-5; D is unclear. The CDR3 is 16 amino acids. V lost 4 bases and J 2 bases, leaving 17 bases between the germline ends. Germline CDR1 SGHAT, CDR2 FQNNGV. Here the CDR3 DNA reads TGTGCCAGCAGCTCCAGCATGACCCCTCGTCAAGAGACCCAGTACTTC. This encodes CASSSSMTPRQETQYF.

This clonotype was counted only a few times. The V call is TRBV7-2, the J call TRBJ2-1, with TRBD2 identical over 10 bases. V lost 4 bases and J lost 1; bases outside the gene matches: 4. CDR3 length: 16 amino acids. Per germline, CDR1 SGHTA and CDR2 FQGNSA. The CDR3 DNA reads TGTGCCAGCAGCTCTCCTAGCGGGGGTTCCTACAATGAGCAGTTCTTC. This encodes CASSSPSGGSYNEQFF.

On this clonotype: At one end, the junction sequence differs from germline, possibly due to a read error. The rearrangement uses TRBV2 and TRBJ1-2, with unresolved D. Germline lookup yields CDR1 SNHLY and CDR2 FYNNEI. This CDR3 has 14 amino acids. The CDR3 here is CANSDSPAPRGYTF. DNA for the CDR3: TGTGCCAACAGTGATAGTCCCGCGCCCCGCGGCTACACCTTC.

The chain is built from TRBV7-9 and TRBJ1-2, with TRBD1 matching over 9 bases. J lost 6 bases, V lost 3 bases, and 5 bases had no gene match. This CDR3 is 14 amino acids long. CDR1 is SEHNR and CDR2 is FQNEAQ in the germline V gene (reference sequence). The CDR3 nucleotides read TGTGCCAGCAGCTTCCGGGACAGGGAGGATGGCTACACCTTC. This gives the protein CASSFRDREDGYTF.

To note about this clonotype: This may arise from a read error, as a much more abundant clone is one base away. This chain connects TRBV20-1 to TRBJ2-7; unclear D gene. Per germline, CDR1 DFQATT and CDR2 SNEGSKA (reference sequence). The CDR3 length is 11 residues. The germline V and J ends were trimmed by 3 bases and 6 bases, with 9 bases remaining between them. CDR3 DNA: TGCAGTGCTAGGTGGGTGAGCGAGCAGTACTTC. It specifies CSARWVSEQYF.

This clonotype was detected a few times. This chain joins TRBV7-9 and TRBJ2-1; a possible D gene is TRBD2 (5 bases). CDR1 is SEHNR and CDR2 is FQNEAQ in the germline V gene (reference sequence). The CDR3 contains 14 residues. V was clipped by 8 bases and J by 5 bases, with 16 bases between them. The CDR3 region is CASGRPDSNNEQFF. The CDR3 DNA reads TGTGCCAGCGGAAGACCGGACTCGAACAATGAGCAGTTCTTC.

The chain recombines TRBV28 with TRBJ1-2; TRBD1 aligns across 7 bases. V was clipped by 3 bases and J by 7 bases; unmatched bases: 20. CDR1 and CDR2 (germline): MDHEN, SYDVKM. The CDR3 sequence is 18 residues long. The CDR3 DNA follows: TGTGCCAGCAGTTTCGCGACGACAGGGTCGGGCATCGTAGGTGGCTACACCTTC. Translation gives CASSFATTGSGIVGGYTF.

This clonotype was found a few times. This chain connects TRBV6-1 to TRBJ1-2; tentative D call: TRBD1 (5 bases). V lost 7 bases, J lost 0 bases, and 9 bases lay in between. Germline CDR1 and CDR2: MNHNS and SASEGT. This CDR3 comprises 13 residues. This chain's CDR3 is CASNPQANYGYTF. The DNA for the CDR3 is TGTGCCAGCAATCCACAGGCTAACTATGGCTACACCTTC.

V and J are TRBV6-2 or TRBV6-3 and TRBJ2-1; 8 bases are a match to TRBD2. V lost 8 bases, J lost 7 bases, and 7 bases stayed unmatched. The CDR3 runs to 13 residues. Germline V gene data show CDR1 as MNHEY and CDR2 as SVGEGT. The chain's CDR3 is CASEGTRRNEQFF. CDR3 DNA sequence: TGTGCCAGCGAAGGGACTAGGAGGAATGAGCAGTTCTTC.

This clonotype appeared a few times. The chain combines TRBV29-1 with TRBJ2-3; D is perhaps TRBD2 (6 bases). CDR3 length: 16 amino acids. Looked up from germline, CDR1 is SQVTM and CDR2 is ANQGSEA. Trimming took off 6 bases at V and 4 bases at J, with 23 bases between the two ends. This chain's CDR3 is CSVSGSVTGDPDTQYF. The DNA of the CDR3 is TGCAGCGTATCCGGGAGCGTTACCGGAGATCCAGATACGCAGTATTTT.

This rearrangement joins TRBV18 to TRBJ2-7, with D perhaps being TRBD1 or TRBD2 (5 bases each). Germline V gives CDR1 KGHSH, CDR2 LQKENI. The CDR3 sequence is 15 residues long. V lost 1 base and J lost 3, with 13 bases in between. CDR3 in DNA: TGTGCCAGCTCACCACTCGGGGCAGGGATCTACGAGCAGTACTTC. Protein: CASSPLGAGIYEQYF.

This chain's CDR3 is CASKLTGDGEEQTQYF. In DNA, the CDR3 is TGTGCCAGCAAACTTACAGGGGATGGAGAAGAACAGACCCAGTACTTC. The genes are TRBV6-5 and TRBJ2-5; TRBD1 matches at 7 bases. Germline V gene lookup returns CDR1 MNHEY and CDR2 SVGAGI. The V segment lost 7 bases and the J segment 6 bases; nucleotides outside the gene matches: 17. The CDR3 totals 16 residues.

This clonotype was found many times. J is TRBJ2-7 and V is TRBV20-1; 11 bases match TRBD2. The CDR3 covers 14 residues. Germline CDR1 is DFQATT and CDR2 is SNEGSKA (reference sequence). The V gene end was trimmed by 6 bases and the J gene end by 2 bases; junction bases not matched to a gene: 6. In DNA, the CDR3 is TGCAGTGCCACCGGGACTAGCGGAGCCTACGAGCAGTACTTC. Encoded protein: CSATGTSGAYEQYF.

This clonotype was counted at least ten times. The chain links TRBV6-5 to TRBJ2-5; D call uncertain. CDR1 and CDR2 (germline): MNHEY, SVGAGI. This CDR3 is 15 amino acids long. V was shortened by 7 bases and J by 5 bases, with 20 bases between the two germline ends. CDR3 DNA sequence: TGTGCCAGCAAGGGTGAAGCCGGGCCTAGGGAGACCCAGTACTTC. Translated: CASKGEAGPRETQYF.

This chain links TRBV20-1 with TRBJ2-7, with D maybe TRBD2 (6 bases). This CDR3 contains 15 residues. With 0 bases removed from V and 6 bases from J, the gap between germline ends came to 18 bases. Looked up from germline, CDR1 is DFQATT and CDR2 is SNEGSKA (reference sequence). CDR3 sequence reads: CSARDRAGFSSEQYF. The DNA of the CDR3 is TGCAGTGCTAGAGATAGGGCGGGGTTCAGCTCCGAGCAGTACTTC.

The chain couples TRBV27 to TRBJ1-1; D gene unclear. This CDR3 is 15 amino acids long. V was cut by 4 bases and J by 0 bases, with 12 bases left in between. In germline, CDR1 is MNHEY, CDR2 SMNVEV (reference sequence). CDR3 coding DNA: TGTGCCAGCAGTTCCCCGTCCTCCATGAACACTGAAGCTTTCTTT. Its translation: CASSSPSSMNTEAFF.

The rearrangement joins TRBV29-1 to TRBJ1-1; TRBD1 matches at 11 bases. The CDR3 runs to 13 residues. The V segment lost 4 bases and the J segment 6 bases; nucleotides outside the gene matches: 4. Germline CDR1 is SQVTM and CDR2 is ANQGSEA. CDR3 sequence (DNA): TGCAGCGTTGGGGACAGGGGGATCCCTGAAGCTTTCTTT. Protein: CSVGDRGIPEAFF.

This clonotype was observed a few times. The rearrangement links TRBV24-1 to TRBJ2-5; possibly TRBD2 for D (6 bases). V was cut by 3 bases and J by 3 bases, with 10 bases left in between. The CDR3 is 14 amino acids. Looked up from germline, CDR1 is KGHDR and CDR2 is SFDVKD. The CDR3 sequence: CATSDQDYEETQYF. CDR3 nucleotide sequence: TGTGCCACCAGTGATCAGGACTACGAAGAGACCCAGTACTTC.

CDR3 bases: TGTGCCACCAGCGTCTTCAGGGAAGCCCTTTACGGCTACACCTTC. Encoded protein: CATSVFREALYGYTF. This chain connects TRBV15 to TRBJ1-2, with D maybe TRBD1 (5 bases). Germline CDR1 and CDR2: LNHNV and YYDKDF (reference sequence). There are 15 residues in the CDR3. Trimming removed 5 bases from V and 8 bases from J, with 21 bases in between.

As DNA, the CDR3 is TGCGCCAGCAGTTTTAAGCGGGGGGGCGATGAGACCCAGTACTTC. Its translation is CASSFKRGGDETQYF. This rearrangement joins TRBV5-1 to TRBJ2-5; 10 nucleotides agree with TRBD2. Germline values: CDR1 SGHRS, CDR2 YFSETQ. After removal of 5 bases from V and 5 bases from J, the junction contained 9 bases not matched to a gene. The CDR3 spans 15 residues.

The V gene is TRBV4-2, the J gene TRBJ1-5; 8 bases align to TRBD1. The length of the CDR3 is 16 residues. Germline loops: CDR1 LGHNA, CDR2 YNFKEQ. Trimming removed 1 base from V and 3 bases from J; junction bases left unmatched: 5. CDR3: CASSQVGQGNNQPQHF. CDR3 in DNA: TGTGCCAGCAGCCAAGTCGGACAGGGAAACAATCAGCCCCAGCATTTT.

The rearrangement uses TRBV6-1 and TRBJ2-1; TRBD1 matches at 7 bases. The V gene end was trimmed by 2 bases and the J gene end by 0 bases; junction bases not matched to a gene: 13. Germline V gene lookup returns CDR1 MNHNS and CDR2 SASEGT. CDR3 length: 19 amino acids. CDR3 protein: CASSEREGGRASSYNEQFF. The CDR3 DNA sequence: TGTGCCAGCAGTGAAAGAGAAGGGGGCAGGGCAAGCTCCTACAATGAGCAGTTCTTC.

This clonotype was detected a few times. The chain joins TRBV5-1 to TRBJ2-3; 9 bases are a match to TRBD2. The CDR3 runs 16 residues. The germline V gene encodes CDR1 SGHRS and CDR2 YFSETQ. V was clipped by 0 bases and J by 4 bases; unmatched bases: 6. CDR3 sequence: CASSLGLADFADTQYF. DNA for the CDR3: TGCGCCAGCAGCTTGGGACTAGCGGATTTCGCAGATACGCAGTATTTT.

This clonotype was detected a few times. The chain employs TRBV10-3 and TRBJ2-3; 10 positions match TRBD2. J lost 5 bases, V lost 7 bases, and 15 bases had no gene match. This CDR3 has 17 amino acids. Germline CDR1 is ENHRY and CDR2 is SYGVKD. CDR3 coding DNA: TGTGCCATCAACCCGGGGCTAGCGGGAGTGGTAAAAGATACGCAGTATTTT. It encodes CAINPGLAGVVKDTQYF.

As to this clonotype: Given the absence of the conserved phenylalanine or tryptophan at the CDR3 end, a read error is likely. The V call is TRBV11-2, the J call TRBJ2-7, with 9 bases that match TRBD2. The germline gives CDR1 SGHAT, CDR2 FQNNGV. The CDR3 consists of 15 residues. V lost 1 base and J lost 2; bases outside the gene matches: 3. CDR3 coding DNA: TGTGCCAGCAGCTTAGGTGGCGGGGGGGCCTACGAGCAGTACTGC. As protein: CASSLGGGGAYEQYC.